The 10 T cell receptor beta chains below come from one sample, sequenced in a study of blood T cell repertoires in COVID-19. Assay used: immunoSEQ multiplex PCR; TCRdb lists only in-frame clones, some missing. The sample holds roughly 360,000 clones, over 65% seen once. Sequenced: peripheral blood. Source of these receptors: a human donor with acute or convalescent COVID-19. The donor label of this sample is uncertain.

The chain links TRBV5-1 to TRBJ2-3; TRBD2 matches at 7 bases. Germline lookup yields CDR1 SGHRS and CDR2 YFSETQ. V lost 4 bases to trimming and J lost 6 bases; unmatched junction nucleotides: 11. This CDR3 is built from 15 residues. Written as DNA, the CDR3 is TGCGCCAGCAGCCCGACCCGACTAGCTCGGGATACGCAGTATTTT. Translation: CASSPTRLARDTQYF.

This chain connects TRBV15 to TRBJ1-6; TRBD1 aligns across 8 bases. In germline, CDR1 is LNHNV, CDR2 YYDKDF (reference sequence). V shed 0 bases and J 9 bases; nucleotides not matched to a gene: 4. This CDR3 spans 15 amino acids. The CDR3 spells CATSRESRGLSPLHF. CDR3 nucleotide sequence: TGTGCCACCAGCAGAGAGAGCAGGGGGCTTTCACCCCTCCACTTT.

This chain joins TRBV4-2 and TRBJ1-2; D is unresolved. V dropped 0 bases and J dropped 2 bases, with 7 bases sitting between them. Germline CDR1 and CDR2: LGHNA and YNFKEQ. CDR3 length: 14 amino acids. CDR3 DNA: TGTGCCAGCAGCCAAGATTCCCGGAACTATGGCTACACCTTC. Translation: CASSQDSRNYGYTF.

The rearrangement joins TRBV9 to TRBJ2-2; the D gene is possibly TRBD1 (6 bases). This CDR3 contains 17 residues. Trimming took off 0 bases at V and 2 bases at J, with 14 bases between the two ends. Germline lookup yields CDR1 SGDLS and CDR2 YYNGEE. In DNA, the CDR3 is TGTGCCAGCAGCGTAGGTCCGGCAGGGGCCAACACCGGGGAGCTGTTTTTT. As protein: CASSVGPAGANTGELFF.

The rearrangement joins TRBV19 to TRBJ2-1, with 8 bases lining up with TRBD2. Losses at the gene ends were 6 bases for V and 6 bases for J; bases not matched to a gene: 7. Germline CDR1 LNHDA, CDR2 SQIVND (reference sequence). The CDR3 consists of 14 residues. In nucleotides, the CDR3 is TGTGCCAGTAGGATCGGGGGGGGCCGCAATGAGCAGTTCTTC. Protein product: CASRIGGGRNEQFF.

V and J are TRBV6-5 and TRBJ2-5, with 8 positions matching TRBD2. Trimming cost V 2 bases and J 5 bases; bases outside gene matches: 10. The CDR3 consists of 16 residues. Looked up from germline, CDR1 is MNHEY and CDR2 is SVGAGI. The CDR3: CASSYLTGLGGETQYF. The CDR3 DNA reads TGTGCCAGCAGTTACCTTACGGGACTAGGAGGCGAGACCCAGTACTTC.

This clone came up a few times. The chain uses TRBV5-6 and TRBJ1-2; 7 bases line up with TRBD1. With V trimmed by 5 bases and J by 6 bases, 13 bases remained unmatched. This CDR3 has 15 residues. Looked up from germline, CDR1 is SGHDT and CDR2 is YYEEEE. Written as DNA, the CDR3 is TGTGCCAGCAGACGAAAAAACAGGGGTAGGGATGGCTACACCTTC. Amino acids: CASRRKNRGRDGYTF.

The chain employs TRBV4-1 and TRBJ2-1; D perhaps matches TRBD2 (7 bases). Trimming left V 4 bases short and J 8 bases short, with 21 bases between. The CDR3 totals 16 residues. The V gene's germline CDR1 is MGHRA and CDR2 YSYEKL. CDR3 region: CASSRSWGGAMDEQFF. In nucleotides, the CDR3 is TGCGCCAGCAGCCGAAGTTGGGGGGGGGCCATGGATGAGCAGTTCTTC.

The genes are TRBV4-2 and TRBJ1-2, with a possible D match to TRBD1 (5 bases). This CDR3 is built from 15 residues. V was shortened by 0 bases and J by 8 bases, with 16 bases between the two germline ends. CDR1 and CDR2 (germline): LGHNA, YNFKEQ. CDR3 bases: TGTGCCAGCAGCCAAGAGGCGGGGCAGCGCGCGGGCTACACCTTC. Its translation: CASSQEAGQRAGYTF.

This chain uses TRBV4-2 with TRBJ1-1; a weak D match, TRBD1 (5 bases). The V end lost 4 bases, the J end lost 5 bases, and 20 bases lay between the germline ends. CDR1 and CDR2 from the germline V gene are LGHNA and YNFKEQ. This CDR3 is 16 amino acids long. The CDR3 region is CASSPHKSQGATEAFF. The CDR3, as DNA: TGTGCCAGCAGCCCCCACAAGAGCCAGGGCGCAACTGAAGCTTTCTTT.